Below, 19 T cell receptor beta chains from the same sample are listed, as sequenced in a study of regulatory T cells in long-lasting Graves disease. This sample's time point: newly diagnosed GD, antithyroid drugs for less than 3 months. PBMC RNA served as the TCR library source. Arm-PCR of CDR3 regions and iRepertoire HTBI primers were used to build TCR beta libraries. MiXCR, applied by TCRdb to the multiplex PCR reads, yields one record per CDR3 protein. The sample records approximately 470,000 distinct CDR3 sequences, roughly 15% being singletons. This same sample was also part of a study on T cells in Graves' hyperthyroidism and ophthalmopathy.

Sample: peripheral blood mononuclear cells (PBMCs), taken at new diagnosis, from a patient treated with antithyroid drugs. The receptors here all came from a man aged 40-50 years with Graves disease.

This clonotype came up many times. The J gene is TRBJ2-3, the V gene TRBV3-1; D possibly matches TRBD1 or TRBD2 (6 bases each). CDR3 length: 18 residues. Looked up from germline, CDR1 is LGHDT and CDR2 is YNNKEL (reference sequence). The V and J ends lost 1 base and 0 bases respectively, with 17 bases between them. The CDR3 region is CASSQVGGAGASTDTQYF. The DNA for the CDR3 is TGTGCCAGCAGCCAAGTGGGGGGCGCCGGAGCTAGCACAGATACGCAGTATTTT.

The CDR3: CASSPYPGTGLSGNTIYF. The DNA of the CDR3 is TGTGCCAGCTCACCGTACCCCGGGACAGGTCTCTCTGGAAACACCATATATTTT. V and J are TRBV18 and TRBJ1-3, with 8 bases aligning to TRBD1. Germline CDR1 reads KGHSH; CDR2 reads LQKENI. The CDR3 spans 18 residues. The V segment lost 3 bases and the J segment 0 bases; nucleotides outside the gene matches: 10. The whole variable domain, filled in from reference TRBV18 and TRBJ1-3, reads NAGVMQNPRHLVRRRGQEARLRCSPMKGHSHVYWYRQLPEEGLKFMVYLQKENIIDESGMPKERFSAEFPKEGPSILRIQQVVRGDSAAYFCASSPYPGTGLSGNTIYFGEGSWLTVV.

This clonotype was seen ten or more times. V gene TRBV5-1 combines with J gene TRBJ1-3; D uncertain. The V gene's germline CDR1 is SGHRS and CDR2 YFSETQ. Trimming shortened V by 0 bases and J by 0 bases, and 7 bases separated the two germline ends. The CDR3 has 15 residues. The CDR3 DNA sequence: TGCGCCAGCAGCTTGGGCAGTAGCTCTGGAAACACCATATATTTT. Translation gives CASSLGSSSGNTIYF.

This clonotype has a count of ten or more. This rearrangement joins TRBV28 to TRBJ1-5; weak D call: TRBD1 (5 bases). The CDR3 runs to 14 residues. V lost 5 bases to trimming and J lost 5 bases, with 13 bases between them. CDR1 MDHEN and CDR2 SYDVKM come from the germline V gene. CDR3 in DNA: TGTGCCAGCAGTCCGGATGACAGTTATCAGCCCCAGCATTTT. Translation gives CASSPDDSYQPQHF.

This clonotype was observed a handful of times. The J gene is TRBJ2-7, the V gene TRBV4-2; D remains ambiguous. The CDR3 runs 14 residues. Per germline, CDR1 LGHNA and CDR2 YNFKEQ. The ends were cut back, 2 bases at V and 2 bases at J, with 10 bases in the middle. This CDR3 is CASSQPAETYEQYF. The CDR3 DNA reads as TGTGCCAGCAGCCAACCCGCGGAGACCTACGAGCAGTACTTC.

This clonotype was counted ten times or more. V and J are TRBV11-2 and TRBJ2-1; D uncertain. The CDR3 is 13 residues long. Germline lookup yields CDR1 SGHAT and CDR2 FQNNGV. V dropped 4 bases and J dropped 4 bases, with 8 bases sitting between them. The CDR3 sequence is CASSYEAYNEQFF. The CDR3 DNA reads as TGTGCCAGCAGCTACGAGGCTTACAATGAGCAGTTCTTC.

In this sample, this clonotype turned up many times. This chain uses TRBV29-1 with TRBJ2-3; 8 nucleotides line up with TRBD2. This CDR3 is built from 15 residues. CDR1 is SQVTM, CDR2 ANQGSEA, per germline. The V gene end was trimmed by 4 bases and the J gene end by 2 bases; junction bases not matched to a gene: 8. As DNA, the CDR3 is TGCAGCGTTGTGGATAGCGGGACACACACAGATACGCAGTATTTT. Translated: CSVVDSGTHTDTQYF.

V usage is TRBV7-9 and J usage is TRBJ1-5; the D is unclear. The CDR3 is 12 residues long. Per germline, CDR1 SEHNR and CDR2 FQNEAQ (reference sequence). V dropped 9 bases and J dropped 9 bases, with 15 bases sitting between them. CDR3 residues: CASGLPGRPQHF. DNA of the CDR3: TGTGCCAGTGGACTCCCCGGGAGGCCCCAGCATTTT.

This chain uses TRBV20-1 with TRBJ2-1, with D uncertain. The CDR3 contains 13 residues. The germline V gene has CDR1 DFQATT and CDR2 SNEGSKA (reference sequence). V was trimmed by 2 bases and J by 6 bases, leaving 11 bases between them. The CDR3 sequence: CSARRDARNEQFF. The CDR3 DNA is TGCAGTGCTAGAAGAGACGCCCGCAATGAGCAGTTCTTC.

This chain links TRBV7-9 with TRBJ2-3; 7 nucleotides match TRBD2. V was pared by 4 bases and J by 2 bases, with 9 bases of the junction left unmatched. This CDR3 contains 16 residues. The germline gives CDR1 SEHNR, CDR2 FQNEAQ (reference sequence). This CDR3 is CASSSPDWDYTDTQYF. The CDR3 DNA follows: TGTGCCAGCAGCTCCCCTGATTGGGACTACACAGATACGCAGTATTTT.

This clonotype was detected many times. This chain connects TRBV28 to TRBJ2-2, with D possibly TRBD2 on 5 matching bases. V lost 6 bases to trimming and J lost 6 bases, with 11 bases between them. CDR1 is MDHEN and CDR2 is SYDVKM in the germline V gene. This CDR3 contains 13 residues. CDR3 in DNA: TGTGCCAGCAGGGTACGGGAATCCGGGGAGCTGTTTTTT. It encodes CASRVRESGELFF.

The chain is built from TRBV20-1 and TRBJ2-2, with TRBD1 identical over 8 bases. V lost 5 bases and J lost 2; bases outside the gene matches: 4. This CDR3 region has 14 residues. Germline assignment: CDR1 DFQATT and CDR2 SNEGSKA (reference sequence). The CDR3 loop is CSAWDRINTGELFF. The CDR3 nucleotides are TGCAGTGCTTGGGACAGGATAAACACCGGGGAGCTGTTTTTT.

For the CDR3, the DNA is TGCGCCAGCAGCTTGATTCGGGGGGTTCGGGCAGATACGCAGTATTTT. Its protein is CASSLIRGVRADTQYF. The gene calls are TRBV5-1 and TRBJ2-3, with 7 bases fitting TRBD2. The CDR3 runs to 16 residues. In germline, CDR1 is SGHRS, CDR2 YFSETQ. V shed 1 base and J 4 bases; nucleotides not matched to a gene: 9.

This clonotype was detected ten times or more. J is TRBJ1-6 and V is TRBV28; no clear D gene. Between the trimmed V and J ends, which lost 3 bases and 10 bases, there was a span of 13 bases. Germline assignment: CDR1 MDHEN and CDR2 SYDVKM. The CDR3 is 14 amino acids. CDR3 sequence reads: CASSFGIMASPLHF. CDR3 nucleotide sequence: TGTGCCAGCAGTTTTGGGATAATGGCCTCACCCCTCCACTTT.

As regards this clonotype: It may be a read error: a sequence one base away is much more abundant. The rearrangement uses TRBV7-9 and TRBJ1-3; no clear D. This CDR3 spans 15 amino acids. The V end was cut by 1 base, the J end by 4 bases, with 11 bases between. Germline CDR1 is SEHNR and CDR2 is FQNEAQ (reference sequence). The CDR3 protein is CASSLGGGGGNTIYF. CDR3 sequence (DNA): TGTGCCAGCAGCTTAGGGGGTGGCGGCGGAAACACCATATATTTT.

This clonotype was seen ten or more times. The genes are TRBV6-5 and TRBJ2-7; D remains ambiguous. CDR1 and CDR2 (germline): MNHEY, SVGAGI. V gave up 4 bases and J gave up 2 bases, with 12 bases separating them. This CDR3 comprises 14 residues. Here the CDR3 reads CASSSRRVTYEQYF. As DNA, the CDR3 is TGTGCCAGCAGTTCACGAAGGGTTACCTACGAGCAGTACTTC.

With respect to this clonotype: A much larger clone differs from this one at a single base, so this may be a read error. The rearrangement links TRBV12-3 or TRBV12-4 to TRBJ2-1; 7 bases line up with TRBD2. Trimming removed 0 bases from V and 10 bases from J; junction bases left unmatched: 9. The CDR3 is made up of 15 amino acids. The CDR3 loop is CASSLAYGGGREQFF. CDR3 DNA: TGTGCCAGCAGTTTAGCGTACGGCGGGGGACGGGAGCAGTTCTTC.

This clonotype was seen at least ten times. The DNA of the CDR3 is TGCAGTGCTAGAGATCAACAAGAGACCCAGTACTTC. It is translated as CSARDQQETQYF. The chain recombines TRBV20-1 with TRBJ2-5; no reliable D call. CDR1 DFQATT and CDR2 SNEGSKA come from the germline V gene (reference sequence). The CDR3 runs to 12 residues. The V end was cut by 0 bases, the J end by 2 bases, with 4 bases between.

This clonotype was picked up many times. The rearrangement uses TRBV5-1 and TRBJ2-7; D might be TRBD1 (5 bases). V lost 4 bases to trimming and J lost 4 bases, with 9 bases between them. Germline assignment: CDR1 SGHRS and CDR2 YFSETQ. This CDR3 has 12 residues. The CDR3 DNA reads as TGCGCCAGCAGCGCGACAGCGTACGAGCAGTACTTC. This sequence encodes CASSATAYEQYF.